The next 28 T cell receptor beta chains were all read from a single sample in a study of shared T cell receptors in the human thymus. Only in-frame clones appear in the TCRdb table, and some are missing; sequencing was by immunoSEQ multiplex PCR. The sample holds roughly 560,000 clones, approximately 80% seen once. The sample was also linked to a second study, of human thymus T cells.

Sequences were obtained from thymocytes. These receptors all stem from a boy under two years old with a congenital heart defect.

The gene calls are TRBV4-1 and TRBJ1-5; no clear D gene. Germline V gene sequence: CDR1 MGHRA, CDR2 YSYEKL. This CDR3 comprises 18 residues. Trimming pared 4 bases from V and 2 bases from J, leaving 21 bases between. CDR3 nucleotides: TGCGCCAGCAGCCCAAAGATCTACCCTCCCTCGGGCAATCAGCCCCAGCATTTT. Amino acids: CASSPKIYPPSGNQPQHF.

This chain uses TRBV7-6 with TRBJ2-3; 9 bases align to TRBD1. The CDR3 has 15 amino acids. Germline CDR1 SGHVS, CDR2 FNYEAQ. Germline trimming cut 5 bases from V and 2 bases from J; bases unmatched to any gene: 5. DNA of the CDR3: TGTGCCAGCAGCCAAGGGACAGGGAACACAGATACGCAGTATTTT. Amino acids: CASSQGTGNTDTQYF. Drawing the rest from reference TRBV7-6 and TRBJ2-3, the complete variable domain is GAGVSQSPRYKVTKRGQDVALRCDPISGHVSLYWYRQALGQGPEFLTYFNYEAQQDKSGLPNDRFSAERPEGSISTLTIQRTEQRDSAMYRCASSQGTGNTDTQYFGPGTRLTVL.

V is TRBV2 and J is TRBJ1-3; 8 nucleotides line up with TRBD1. The CDR3 contains 16 residues. Trimming cost V 5 bases and J 0 bases; bases outside gene matches: 6. Germline CDR1 is SNHLY and CDR2 is FYNNEI. The CDR3 DNA reads TGTGCCAGCAGTCCGGACAGGGAAATCTCTGGAAACACCATATATTTT. It is translated as CASSPDREISGNTIYF.

The CDR3 DNA reads as TGCGCCAGCAGCCAAGATCAGGGGGGCCCTCGGGGTAATGAGCAGTTCTTC. Translating gives CASSQDQGGPRGNEQFF. The rearrangement links TRBV4-3 to TRBJ2-1, with a tentative D call TRBD1 (7 bases). V was pared by 0 bases and J by 7 bases, with 19 bases between. This CDR3 spans 17 amino acids. CDR1 is LGHNA and CDR2 is YSLEER in the germline V gene.

The J gene is TRBJ2-5, the V gene TRBV15; maybe TRBD1 (6 bases). The CDR3 runs to 15 residues. The germline V and J ends were trimmed by 1 base and 2 bases, with 11 bases remaining between them. The germline V gene has CDR1 LNHNV and CDR2 YYDKDF (reference sequence). The CDR3 coding sequence is TGTGCCACCAGCAGAGCAGAGGGGGAACAAGAGACCCAGTACTTC. The encoded protein is CATSRAEGEQETQYF.

The rearrangement uses TRBV14 and TRBJ2-1; weak D call: TRBD1 (6 bases). CDR3 length equals 19 residues. Trimming cost V 4 bases and J 0 bases, with 22 bases left between them. The germline V gene has CDR1 SGHDN and CDR2 FVKESK. The CDR3 is CASSLISWTAVSSYNEQFF. The CDR3 nucleotides are TGTGCCAGCAGCCTTATATCTTGGACAGCCGTAAGCTCCTACAATGAGCAGTTCTTC.

The V and J genes are TRBV6-1 and TRBJ1-4; 11 bases line up with TRBD1. Germline CDR1 is MNHNS and CDR2 is SASEGT. V dropped 4 bases and J dropped 1; count of bases not matched to a gene: 5. The CDR3 contains 17 residues. CDR3 in amino acids: CASSVGQGARTNEKLFF. In DNA, the CDR3 is TGTGCCAGCAGTGTCGGACAGGGGGCTCGAACTAATGAAAAACTGTTTTTT.

V usage is TRBV5-4 and J usage is TRBJ2-3; 7 bases fit TRBD2. There are 16 residues in the CDR3. CDR1 and CDR2 (germline): SGHNT, YYREEE (reference sequence). With 0 bases clipped from V and 6 bases from J, the junction kept 10 bases outside the gene matches. The CDR3 here is CASSLVRLAALDTQYF. CDR3 bases: TGTGCCAGCAGCTTGGTCAGGCTAGCGGCTTTGGATACGCAGTATTTT.

The chain uses TRBV25-1 and TRBJ2-3; TRBD2 agrees at 7 bases. V was pared by 4 bases and J by 1 base, with 14 bases of the junction left unmatched. This CDR3 contains 18 residues. Germline-derived CDR1 and CDR2 are MGHDK and SYGVNS. DNA for the CDR3: TGTGCCAGCAGTGCCCCCGGACCCGAGGCGGGAGGCACAGATACGCAGTATTTT. Translating it yields CASSAPGPEAGGTDTQYF.

The chain links TRBV28 to TRBJ1-2; D unclear. Trimming took off 10 bases at V and 8 bases at J, with 14 bases between the two ends. CDR3 length: 11 amino acids. Germline loops: CDR1 MDHEN, CDR2 SYDVKM. CDR3 amino acids: CAIPGSRGYTF. CDR3 sequence (DNA): TGTGCCATCCCTGGTTCCCGGGGCTACACCTTC.

The chain joins TRBV30 to TRBJ2-1, with 15 bases matching TRBD2. The germline gives CDR1 GTSNPN, CDR2 SVGIG (reference sequence). The CDR3 runs 15 residues. Losses at the gene ends were 1 base for V and 6 bases for J; bases not matched to a gene: 1. CDR3 sequence reads: CAWSAGLAGGNEQFF. The CDR3 nucleotides are TGTGCCTGGAGTGCGGGACTAGCGGGAGGCAATGAGCAGTTCTTC.

This clone was detected only a few times. V usage is TRBV28 and J usage is TRBJ2-7, with D possibly matching TRBD1 (7 bases). The CDR3 contains 17 residues. The germline gives CDR1 MDHEN, CDR2 SYDVKM. The V end lost 5 bases, the J end lost 2 bases, and 22 bases lay between the germline ends. The CDR3 nucleotides read TGTGCCAGCAGTCCACGACAGGGAGGACAAACCCCCTACGAGCAGTACTTC. Protein product: CASSPRQGGQTPYEQYF.

This clone was picked up a small number of times. The chain couples TRBV19 to TRBJ2-7; 8 nucleotides line up with TRBD1. With V trimmed by 8 bases and J by 0 bases, 3 bases remained unmatched. The CDR3 spans 13 residues. Germline V gene data show CDR1 as LNHDA and CDR2 as SQIVND (reference sequence). This CDR3 reads CASQDRASYEQYF. CDR3 coding DNA: TGTGCCAGTCAGGACAGGGCCTCCTACGAGCAGTACTTC.

The gene calls are TRBV29-1 and TRBJ2-5, with D possibly TRBD2 on 6 matching bases. V dropped 7 bases and J dropped 5 bases, with 17 bases sitting between them. From germline, CDR1 is SQVTM and CDR2 ANQGSEA. This CDR3 is 13 amino acids long. The CDR3 region has the DNA TGCAGCGGCGGGACCTCCCAATCGGAGACCCAGTACTTC. It yields the protein CSGGTSQSETQYF. The full variable domain, rest sourced from reference TRBV29-1 and TRBJ2-5, is SAVISQKPSRDICQRGTSLTIQCQVDSQVTMMFWYRQQPGQSLTLIATANQGSEATYESGFVIDKFPISRPNLTFSTLTVSNMSPEDSSIYLCSGGTSQSETQYFGPGTRLLVL.

V usage is TRBV9 and J usage is TRBJ2-1; D is possibly TRBD1 (5 bases). Between the trimmed V and J ends, which lost 0 bases and 0 bases, there was a span of 19 bases. The CDR3 consists of 19 residues. Germline lookup yields CDR1 SGDLS and CDR2 YYNGEE. The CDR3 spells CASSVGNRNADSSYNEQFF. CDR3 bases: TGTGCCAGCAGCGTAGGAAATAGGAATGCAGACAGCTCCTACAATGAGCAGTTCTTC.

The V call is TRBV7-2, the J call TRBJ2-1, with 10 bases identical to TRBD2. CDR1 and CDR2 (germline): SGHTA, FQGNSA. The V and J ends lost 5 bases and 9 bases, in that order; junction bases with no gene match: 10. There are 15 residues in the CDR3. CDR3 residues: CASSLGTSECAEQFF. CDR3 bases: TGTGCCAGCAGCCTCGGGACTAGCGAGTGCGCTGAGCAGTTCTTC.

This clone was counted a single time. The chain recombines TRBV7-8 with TRBJ1-2, with 7 bases lining up with TRBD1. Germline CDR1 SGHVS, CDR2 FQNEAQ. The CDR3 runs 17 residues. The V gene end was trimmed by 3 bases and the J gene end by 2 bases; junction bases not matched to a gene: 12. The CDR3 sequence is CASSFSDRDRQNYGYTF. In DNA form, the CDR3 reads TGTGCCAGCAGCTTCAGCGACCGGGACAGACAAAACTATGGCTACACCTTC.

The chain combines TRBV11-3 with TRBJ2-1, with 10 bases identical to TRBD2. The CDR3 length is 15 residues. From germline, CDR1 is SGHNT and CDR2 YENEEA. Losses at the gene ends were 3 bases for V and 5 bases for J; bases not matched to a gene: 4. This CDR3 reads CASSFGLAAHNEQFF. As DNA, the CDR3 is TGTGCCAGCAGCTTCGGACTAGCGGCTCACAATGAGCAGTTCTTC.

This chain uses TRBV7-2 with TRBJ2-1, with D perhaps TRBD2 (6 bases). The V end lost 6 bases, the J end lost 0 bases, and 18 bases lay between the germline ends. The germline V gene encodes CDR1 SGHTA and CDR2 FQGNSA. The CDR3 spans 17 residues. CDR3 DNA: TGTGCCAGCAGTCGCGCCCGGGACTCCAGCTCCTACAATGAGCAGTTCTTC. It yields the protein CASSRARDSSSYNEQFF.

The V and J genes are TRBV14 and TRBJ1-2, with D perhaps matching TRBD1 (6 bases). The CDR3 runs to 13 residues. V lost 4 bases to trimming and J lost 3 bases, with 9 bases between them. In germline, CDR1 is SGHDN, CDR2 FVKESK. The CDR3 nucleotides read TGTGCCAGCAGCCGCGGACAGCACTATGGCTACACCTTC. This translates into CASSRGQHYGYTF. Full variable domain (rest looked up from reference TRBV14 and TRBJ1-2): EAGVTQFPSHSVIEKGQTVTLRCDPISGHDNLYWYRRVMGKEIKFLLHFVKESKQDESGMPNNRFLAERTGGTYSTLKVQPAELEDSGVYFCASSRGQHYGYTFGSGTRLTVV.

In its sample, this clone was seen once. The chain combines TRBV7-2 with TRBJ1-2; D is ambiguous. Trimming stripped 0 bases from V and 4 bases from J, with 12 bases between. The germline CDR1 and CDR2 sequences are SGHTA and FQGNSA. CDR3 length equals 15 residues. The CDR3 coding sequence is TGTGCCAGCAGCTTAGCGCGCGACTTATTCTATGGCTACACCTTC. Its protein is CASSLARDLFYGYTF. Looking up the rest from reference TRBV7-2 and TRBJ1-2 gives the full variable domain: GAGVSQSPSNKVTEKGKDVELRCDPISGHTALYWYRQSLGQGLEFLIYFQGNSAPDKSGLPSDRFSAERTGGSVSTLTIQRTQQEDSAVYLCASSLARDLFYGYTFGSGTRLTVV.

Comment on this clone: Other DNA variants within this sample encode the same CDR3. This chain connects TRBV5-1 to TRBJ1-3; 7 bases line up with TRBD1. V lost 4 bases, J lost 0 bases, and 7 bases stayed unmatched. Germline loops: CDR1 SGHRS, CDR2 YFSETQ. This CDR3 spans 16 amino acids. The CDR3 region is CASSGRQGDSGNTIYF. As DNA, the CDR3 is TGCGCCAGCAGCGGACGGCAGGGGGACTCTGGAAACACCATATATTTT.

The chain has TRBV6-5 and TRBJ1-1; possible D gene TRBD1, 6 bases. This CDR3 is 15 amino acids long. Trimming stripped 2 bases from V and 0 bases from J, with 10 bases between. CDR1 is MNHEY and CDR2 is SVGAGI in the germline V gene. In nucleotides, the CDR3 is TGTGCCAGCAGTTACACAGGGTGGTTGAACACTGAAGCTTTCTTT. Translation gives CASSYTGWLNTEAFF.

The rearrangement links TRBV6-6 to TRBJ1-1, with TRBD1 matching 10 bases. V trimming: 5 bases; J trimming: 3 bases; junction bases outside the gene matches: 3. Germline V gene data show CDR1 as MNHNY and CDR2 as SVGAGI (reference sequence). The CDR3 consists of 14 residues. The CDR3 DNA reads as TGTGCCAGCAGTGGGACAGGGGTGGACACTGAAGCTTTCTTT. Its translation is CASSGTGVDTEAFF.

J is TRBJ2-1 and V is TRBV7-2; D is uncertain. Germline CDR1 SGHTA, CDR2 FQGNSA. V was clipped by 4 bases and J by 0 bases, with 13 bases between them. The CDR3 length is 16 residues. The CDR3: CASSYTKISSYNEQFF. The DNA of the CDR3 is TGTGCCAGCAGCTACACAAAGATCAGCTCCTACAATGAGCAGTTCTTC.

The chain carries TRBV6-1 and TRBJ2-7, with no clear D. The length of the CDR3 is 16 residues. CDR1 and CDR2 (germline): MNHNS, SASEGT. V was cut by 0 bases and J by 3 bases, with 15 bases left in between. The CDR3 sequence: CASSEALCQERYEQYF. DNA of the CDR3: TGTGCCAGCAGTGAAGCCCTCTGTCAGGAACGCTACGAGCAGTACTTC.

This clone was counted between two and nine times. The CDR3 protein is CASSQETGGPGANVLTF. The CDR3, as DNA: TGTGCCAGCAGCCAGGAGACAGGGGGCCCTGGGGCCAACGTCCTGACTTTC. The chain recombines TRBV14 with TRBJ2-6; 10 nucleotides align to TRBD1. With 3 bases clipped from V and 2 bases from J, the junction kept 4 bases outside the gene matches. The CDR3 is 17 residues long. The V gene's germline CDR1 is SGHDN and CDR2 FVKESK.

The genes are TRBV9 and TRBJ2-3; 11 nucleotides agree with TRBD2. Per the germline V gene, CDR1 is SGDLS and CDR2 is YYNGEE. CDR3 length: 18 amino acids. V shed 2 bases, J shed 2 bases, and the junction held 10 bases outside the gene matches. In nucleotides, the CDR3 is TGTGCCAGCAGCGTGACGGGACTAGCGGATTCCCCCACAGATACGCAGTATTTT. Amino acid sequence: CASSVTGLADSPTDTQYF.